The clone carrying this TCR beta chain was recorded a few times. Its antigen is undetermined. The sample originates from a study of vaccination and CD4 T cells after COVID-19. The treatment was: approximately nine-day PBMC culture with coronavirus spike peptide pools or control peptides (ViraFEST assay). ViraFEST relied on peptide pools to expand antigen-specific T cells; the TCRs were sequenced afterward. Germline lookup yields CDR1 MNHEY and CDR2 SMNVEV (reference sequence). Trimming left V 5 bases short and J 7 bases short, with 14 bases between. The CDR3 contains 13 residues. Cultured CD4+ T-cell DNA underwent Oncomine TCR Beta short-read sequencing. TCRdb called the PCR reads again in MiXCR, with one record for every CDR3 protein. The data show about 18,000 distinct CDR3 sequences, roughly 51% seen once.

The chain couples TRBV27 to TRBJ1-2; no reliable D call. This clonotype was obtained from a human donor who had recovered from COVID-19. Sequences were obtained from CD4+ T cells from blood, cultured in vitro. CDR3 nucleotides: TGTGCCAGCAGTCCCCGCGGGGTCCGTGGCTACACCTTC. This sequence encodes CASSPRGVRGYTF.